This T cell receptor (beta chain) is drawn from a study of T cells after yellow fever vaccination. This clonotype was counted at least ten times. What it binds is not known. V was pared by 3 bases and J by 5 bases, with 14 bases between. The CDR3 totals 15 residues. Findings and caveats of the study: Reappearance after the booster was seen for most primary-vaccination clones, at 95% to 97% CD4 and around 90% CD8. Only a minor proportion of clonotypes was detected across both CD4 and CD8 compartments.

In making TCR cDNA, 5'RACE template switching added a universal primer site and UMIs to it. TCRdb reanalysed the 5' RACE reads using MiXCR and keeps one entry per CDR3 protein. The sample has about 340,000 distinct CDR3 sequences, roughly an eighth seen once. The material sequenced was CD4+ T cells sorted from PBMCs, taken 15 days after the yellow fever booster vaccination. This receptor was obtained from a young man who received the YFV17D yellow fever vaccine. The rearrangement joins TRBV12-3 or TRBV12-4 to TRBJ1-5, with D maybe TRBD1 (6 bases). DNA of the CDR3: TGTGCCAGCAGTTTCGCAGACAGGCTTTATCAGCCCCAGCATTTT. This encodes CASSFADRLYQPQHF.